Sequencing of this T cell receptor (beta chain) was carried out in a study of post-analysis software for immune sequencing data. The study's findings and limits: Patients showed TRBV5-6, TRBV5-1 and TRBV20-1 among roughly 5 TRBV segments more frequent than in controls. Samples prepared in the same batch strongly co-clustered by F measure.

TCR beta cDNA libraries included unique molecular identifiers. TCRdb re-analysed the PCR reads in MiXCR, keeping a single row per CDR3 protein. The table records around 440,000 distinct CDR3 sequences, roughly 46% of them present only once. As for this clonotype: The antigen is not known.

Germline V gene sequence: CDR1 SGDLS, CDR2 YYNGEE. The trim removed 2 bases at V and 9 bases at J, leaving 5 bases unmatched. This CDR3 contains 16 residues. This TCR came from a girl aged 10 to 17 with multiple sclerosis. V is TRBV9 and J is TRBJ2-1; 16 bases line up with TRBD2. Sample: blood. DNA of the CDR3: TGTGCCAGCAGCGTCGCCGGGACTAGCGGGAGGGGTGAGCAGTTCTTC. Encoded protein: CASSVAGTSGRGEQFF.